Below are 5 T cell receptor beta chains sequenced from a single sample in a study of T cell repertoires in cytomegalovirus infection. Each CDR3 protein is one row after TCRdb ran MiXCR on the reads. The sample lists about 400,000 distinct CDR3 sequences, about 35% occurring once. These receptors' antigens are unknown. The sample consisted of cultured PBMCs, taken from culture after CMV antigen stimulation. All receptors come from a human donor in good health (CMV status not recorded). Some clones in this sample may be carry-over from other donors' samples.

This clonotype was seen more than once but under ten times. This sequence joins TRBV7-2 and TRBJ1-1; TRBD1 matches 8 bases. The V gene end was trimmed by 5 bases and the J gene end by 3 bases; junction bases not matched to a gene: 14. This CDR3 has 17 residues. Germline V lookup: CDR1 SGHTA, CDR2 FQGNSA. In DNA, the CDR3 is TGTGCCAGCAGCGCGCATAAGCAGGGGGCTTCGGACACTGAAGCTTTCTTT. It encodes CASSAHKQGASDTEAFF.

The chain employs TRBV20-1 and TRBJ2-1, with TRBD2 identical over 8 bases. Germline values: CDR1 DFQATT, CDR2 SNEGSKA (reference sequence). With 5 bases clipped from V and 11 bases from J, the junction kept 11 bases outside the gene matches. The CDR3 is 13 amino acids. CDR3 sequence (DNA): TGCAGTGCTTCCATAAGCGGGAGTTGGAAGCAGTTCTTC. This gives the protein CSASISGSWKQFF.

V is TRBV30 and J is TRBJ2-2; D unresolved. This CDR3 has 11 amino acids. CDR1 and CDR2 (germline): GTSNPN, SVGIG (reference sequence). The germline V and J ends were trimmed by 5 bases and 11 bases, with 12 bases remaining between them. CDR3 DNA: TGTGCCTGGCGGACGGTGGGAGAGCTGTTTTTT. It yields the protein CAWRTVGELFF.

Comment on this clonotype: The germline gene is not matched at one end of the junction; a read error may be the cause. The rearrangement joins TRBV19 to TRBJ2-7; maybe TRBD1 (5 bases). CDR1 and CDR2 from the germline V gene are LNHDA and SQIVND (reference sequence). This CDR3 contains 12 residues. The CDR3 DNA follows: TGTGCCAGTAGTACCCAGGGATACGCGCAGTACTTC. Its translation: CASSTQGYAQYF.

In this sample, this clonotype turned up a few times. This chain links TRBV7-2 with TRBJ1-5; 12 positions match TRBD1. Germline V gene lookup returns CDR1 SGHTA and CDR2 FQGNSA. The CDR3 contains 15 residues. Germline trimming cut 5 bases from V and 7 bases from J; bases unmatched to any gene: 6. DNA of the CDR3: TGTGCCAGCAGCGGGGACAGGGGGCTAGACCAGCCCCAGCATTTT. Protein product: CASSGDRGLDQPQHF. The entire variable domain, with the rest obtained from reference TRBV7-2 and TRBJ1-5, is as follows: GAGVSQSPSNKVTEKGKDVELRCDPISGHTALYWYRQSLGQGLEFLIYFQGNSAPDKSGLPSDRFSAERTGGSVSTLTIQRTQQEDSAVYLCASSGDRGLDQPQHFGDGTRLSIL.